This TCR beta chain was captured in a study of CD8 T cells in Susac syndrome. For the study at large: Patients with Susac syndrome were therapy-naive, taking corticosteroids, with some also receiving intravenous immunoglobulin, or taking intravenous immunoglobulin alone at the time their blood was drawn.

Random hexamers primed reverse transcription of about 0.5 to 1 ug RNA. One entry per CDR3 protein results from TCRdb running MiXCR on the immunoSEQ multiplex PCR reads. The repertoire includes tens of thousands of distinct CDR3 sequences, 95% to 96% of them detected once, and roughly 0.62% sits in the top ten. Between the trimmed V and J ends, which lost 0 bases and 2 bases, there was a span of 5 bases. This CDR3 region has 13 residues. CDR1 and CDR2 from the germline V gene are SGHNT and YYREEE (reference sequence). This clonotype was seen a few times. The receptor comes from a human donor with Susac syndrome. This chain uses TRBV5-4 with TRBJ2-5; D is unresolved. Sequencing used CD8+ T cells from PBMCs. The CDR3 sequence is CASSLEIQETQYF. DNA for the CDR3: TGTGCCAGCAGCTTGGAGATACAAGAGACCCAGTACTTC.